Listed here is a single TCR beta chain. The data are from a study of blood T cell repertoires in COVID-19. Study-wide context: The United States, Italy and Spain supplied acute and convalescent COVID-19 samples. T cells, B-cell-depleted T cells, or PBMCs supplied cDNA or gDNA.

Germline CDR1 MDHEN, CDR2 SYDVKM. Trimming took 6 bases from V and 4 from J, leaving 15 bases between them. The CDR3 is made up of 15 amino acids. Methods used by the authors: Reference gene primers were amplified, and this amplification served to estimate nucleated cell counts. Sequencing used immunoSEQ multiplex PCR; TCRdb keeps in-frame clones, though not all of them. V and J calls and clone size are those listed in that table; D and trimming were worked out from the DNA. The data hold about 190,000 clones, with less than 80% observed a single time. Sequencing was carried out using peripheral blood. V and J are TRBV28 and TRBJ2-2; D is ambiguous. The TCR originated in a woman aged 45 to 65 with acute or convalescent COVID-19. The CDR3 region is CASRPTGSGTGELFF. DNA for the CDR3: TGTGCCAGCAGACCAACTGGATCGGGCACCGGGGAGCTGTTTTTT.